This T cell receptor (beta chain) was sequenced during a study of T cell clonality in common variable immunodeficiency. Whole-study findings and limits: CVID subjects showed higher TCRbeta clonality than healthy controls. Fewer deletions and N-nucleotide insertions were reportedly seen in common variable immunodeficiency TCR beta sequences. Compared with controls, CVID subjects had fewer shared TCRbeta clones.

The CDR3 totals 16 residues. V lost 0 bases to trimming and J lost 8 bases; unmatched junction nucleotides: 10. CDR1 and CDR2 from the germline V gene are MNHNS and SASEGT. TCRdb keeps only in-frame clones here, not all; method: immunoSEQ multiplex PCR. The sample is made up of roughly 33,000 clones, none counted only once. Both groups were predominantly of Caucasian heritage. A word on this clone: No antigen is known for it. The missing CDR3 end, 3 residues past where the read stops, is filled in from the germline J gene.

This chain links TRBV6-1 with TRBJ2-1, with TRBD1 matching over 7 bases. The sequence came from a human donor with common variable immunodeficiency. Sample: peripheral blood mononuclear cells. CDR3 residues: CASSEAATGNKYEQFF. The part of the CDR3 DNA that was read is TGTGCCAGCAGTGAAGCGGCGACAGGGAATAAGTATGAG.